This T cell receptor beta chain was captured in a study of blood T cells in healthy people across ages. Together with a sample-barcoded 5' primer, a J-beta primer mix was included in a second PCR lasting 7 to 11 cycles. TCRdb reanalysed the 5' RACE reads using MiXCR and keeps one entry per CDR3 protein. Of roughly 1.5 million distinct CDR3 sequences in the sample, approximately 43% were seen once. Germline CDR1 and CDR2: MGHRA and YSYEKL. CDR3 length equals 17 residues. V lost 3 bases and J 1 base, leaving 16 bases between the germline ends. The rearrangement uses TRBV4-1 and TRBJ1-5, with a weak D call TRBD1 (5 bases). The sequence derives from a woman younger than 30 in good health. Material: blood. CDR3 region: CASSQWGGRGSNQPQHF. CDR3 bases: TGCGCCAGCAGCCAGTGGGGGGGGAGAGGAAGCAATCAGCCCCAGCATTTT.